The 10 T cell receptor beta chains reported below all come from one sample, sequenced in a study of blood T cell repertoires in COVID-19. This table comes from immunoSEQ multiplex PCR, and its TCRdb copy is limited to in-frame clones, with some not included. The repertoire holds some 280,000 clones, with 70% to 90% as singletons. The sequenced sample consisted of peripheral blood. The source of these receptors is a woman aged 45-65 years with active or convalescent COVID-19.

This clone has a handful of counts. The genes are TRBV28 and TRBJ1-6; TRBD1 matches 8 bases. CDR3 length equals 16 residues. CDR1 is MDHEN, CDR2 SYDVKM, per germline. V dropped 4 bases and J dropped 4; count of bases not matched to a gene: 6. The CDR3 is CASSYSRGLYNSPLHF. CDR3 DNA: TGTGCCAGCAGTTACAGCAGGGGGCTGTATAATTCACCCCTCCACTTT.

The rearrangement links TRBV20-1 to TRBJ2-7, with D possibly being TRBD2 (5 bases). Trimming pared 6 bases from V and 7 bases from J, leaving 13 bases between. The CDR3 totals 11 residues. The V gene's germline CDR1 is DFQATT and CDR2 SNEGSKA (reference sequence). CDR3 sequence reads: CSAAVRPEQYF. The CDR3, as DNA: TGCAGTGCAGCGGTCAGGCCGGAGCAGTACTTC.

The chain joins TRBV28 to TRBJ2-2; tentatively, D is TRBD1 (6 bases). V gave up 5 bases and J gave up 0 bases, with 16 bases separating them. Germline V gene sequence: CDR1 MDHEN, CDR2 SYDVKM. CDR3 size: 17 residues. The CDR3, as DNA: TGTGCCAGCAGTCAAACGGGACATTTTTCGAACACCGGGGAGCTGTTTTTT. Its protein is CASSQTGHFSNTGELFF.

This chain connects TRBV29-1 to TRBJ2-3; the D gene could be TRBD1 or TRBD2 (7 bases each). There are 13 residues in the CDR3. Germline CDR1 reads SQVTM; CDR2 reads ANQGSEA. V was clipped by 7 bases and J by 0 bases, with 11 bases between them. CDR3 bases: TGCAGCGCAGGGGGGGTCAGCACAGATACGCAGTATTTT. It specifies CSAGGVSTDTQYF.

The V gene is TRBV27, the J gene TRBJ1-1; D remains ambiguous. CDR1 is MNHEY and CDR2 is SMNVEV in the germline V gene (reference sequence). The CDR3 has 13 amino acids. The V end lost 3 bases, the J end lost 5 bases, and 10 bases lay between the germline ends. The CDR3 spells CASSFARWTEAFF. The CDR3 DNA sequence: TGTGCCAGCAGTTTCGCGAGGTGGACTGAAGCTTTCTTT.

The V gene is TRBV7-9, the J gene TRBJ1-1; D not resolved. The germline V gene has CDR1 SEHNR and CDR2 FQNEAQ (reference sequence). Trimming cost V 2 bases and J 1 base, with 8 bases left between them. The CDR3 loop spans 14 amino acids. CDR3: CASSLTRANTEAFF. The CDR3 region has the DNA TGTGCCAGCAGCTTAACGAGGGCGAACACTGAAGCTTTCTTT.

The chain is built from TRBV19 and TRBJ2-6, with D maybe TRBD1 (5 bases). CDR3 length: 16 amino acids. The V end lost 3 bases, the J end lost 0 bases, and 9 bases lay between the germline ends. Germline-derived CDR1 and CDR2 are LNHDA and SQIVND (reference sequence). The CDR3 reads CASSIQGNSGANVLTF. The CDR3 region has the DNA TGTGCCAGTAGTATTCAGGGAAACTCTGGGGCCAACGTCCTGACTTTC.

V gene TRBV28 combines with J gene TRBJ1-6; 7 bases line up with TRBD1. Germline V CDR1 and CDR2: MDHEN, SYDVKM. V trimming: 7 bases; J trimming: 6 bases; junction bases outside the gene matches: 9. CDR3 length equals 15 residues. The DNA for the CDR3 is TGTGCCAGCACCCCCGGGACAGCTACTAATTCACCCCTCCACTTT. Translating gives CASTPGTATNSPLHF.

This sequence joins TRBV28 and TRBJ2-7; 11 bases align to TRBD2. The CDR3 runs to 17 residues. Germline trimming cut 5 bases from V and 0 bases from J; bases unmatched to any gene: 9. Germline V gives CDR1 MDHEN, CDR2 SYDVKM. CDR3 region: CASSLYPGTSGSYEQYF. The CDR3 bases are TGTGCCAGCAGTCTATACCCCGGGACTAGCGGCTCCTACGAGCAGTACTTC.

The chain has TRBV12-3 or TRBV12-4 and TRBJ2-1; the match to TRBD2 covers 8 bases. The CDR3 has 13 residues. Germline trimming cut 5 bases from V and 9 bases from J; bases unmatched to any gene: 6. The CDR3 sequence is CASSPGAGGEQFF. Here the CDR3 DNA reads TGTGCCAGCAGTCCCGGGGCGGGAGGTGAGCAGTTCTTC.